One and the same sample provided the 19 T cell receptor beta chains below, sequenced in a study of blood T cells in healthy people across ages. Together with a sample-barcoded 5' primer, a J-beta primer mix was included in a second PCR lasting about 7 to 11 cycles. TCRdb passed the 5' RACE reads through MiXCR, listing each CDR3 protein once. The table lists about 640,000 distinct CDR3 sequences, 58% of them singletons, with 35% to 40% in the top ten. Specimen: blood. These receptors came from a man aged 55 to 70 in good health.

This chain uses TRBV25-1 with TRBJ1-1; D may be TRBD1 (6 bases). Germline CDR1 reads MGHDK; CDR2 reads SYGVNS. Trimming took off 3 bases at V and 0 bases at J, with 11 bases between the two ends. The CDR3 loop spans 15 amino acids. CDR3 bases: TGTGCCAGCAGTGATACAGGGCGGGTGAACACTGAAGCTTTCTTT. Protein product: CASSDTGRVNTEAFF.

This clonotype came up a few times. The V and J genes are TRBV12-3 or TRBV12-4 and TRBJ2-7, with no clear D. The CDR3 is 14 residues long. V dropped 6 bases and J dropped 4 bases, with 16 bases sitting between them. The DNA of the CDR3 is TGTGCCAGCAGCCTAGACGGCACGCGTTACGAGCAGTACTTC. Amino acid sequence: CASSLDGTRYEQYF.

A word on this clonotype: The junction departs from germline at one end; a sequencing error may be responsible. The rearrangement uses TRBV3-1 and TRBJ2-5, with TRBD1 matching 10 bases. The germline V gene encodes CDR1 LGHDT and CDR2 YNNKEL (reference sequence). This CDR3 is built from 15 residues. The CDR3 sequence is CASSQGTGEQETQYF. The DNA of the CDR3 is TGTGCCAGCAGTCAAGGGACAGGGGAACAAGAGACCCAGTACTTC.

The chain links TRBV2 to TRBJ2-1; 9 positions match TRBD2. Losses at the gene ends were 2 bases for V and 6 bases for J; bases not matched to a gene: 5. The CDR3 length is 15 residues. Germline V gene sequence: CDR1 SNHLY, CDR2 FYNNEI. CDR3 region: CASSEQAGGFNEQFF. The CDR3 nucleotides are TGTGCCAGCAGTGAACAGGCGGGGGGGTTCAATGAGCAGTTCTTC.

This clonotype was observed at least ten times. The genes are TRBV20-1 and TRBJ1-1, with 10 bases lining up with TRBD1. The trim removed 5 bases at V and 1 base at J, leaving 4 bases unmatched. This CDR3 is 14 amino acids long. Germline-derived CDR1 and CDR2 are DFQATT and SNEGSKA (reference sequence). The CDR3 loop reads CSAATGGRNTEAFF. DNA for the CDR3: TGCAGTGCTGCGACAGGGGGCCGGAACACTGAAGCTTTCTTT.

This clonotype came up a few times. V usage is TRBV13 and J usage is TRBJ1-6, with a weak D call TRBD1 (6 bases). This CDR3 is built from 13 residues. V lost 3 bases and J 7 bases, leaving 7 bases between the germline ends. Germline V gene sequence: CDR1 PRHDT, CDR2 FYEKMQ (reference sequence). The CDR3 is CASSLDRNSPLHF. The DNA of the CDR3 is TGTGCCAGCAGCTTGGACAGAAATTCACCCCTCCACTTT.

The rearrangement uses TRBV25-1 and TRBJ2-5; no clear D. The CDR3 has 14 amino acids. V lost 6 bases and J 0 bases, leaving 11 bases between the germline ends. Germline V CDR1 and CDR2: MGHDK, SYGVNS. The CDR3 coding sequence is TGTGCCAGCAGCCCTTTCGGGTACCAAGAGACCCAGTACTTC. Amino acid sequence: CASSPFGYQETQYF.

This chain joins TRBV3-1 and TRBJ2-3, with D possibly being TRBD1 or TRBD2 (6 bases each). CDR3 size: 15 residues. The V end was cut by 2 bases, the J end by 0 bases, with 9 bases between. Germline CDR1 and CDR2: LGHDT and YNNKEL (reference sequence). CDR3 protein: CASSQNGGSTDTQYF. The CDR3 region has the DNA TGTGCCAGCAGCCAAAACGGGGGCAGCACAGATACGCAGTATTTT.

The J gene is TRBJ2-7, the V gene TRBV4-1, with no clear D. This CDR3 contains 15 residues. Germline CDR1 is MGHRA and CDR2 is YSYEKL. V was trimmed by 0 bases and J by 7 bases, leaving 16 bases between them. The CDR3 region has the DNA TGCGCCAGCAGCCAAGAGGCCCGGGCGATGGGGGAGCAGTACTTC. Amino acid sequence: CASSQEARAMGEQYF.

This chain uses TRBV24-1 with TRBJ2-3; 8 bases agree with TRBD1. The CDR3 loop spans 14 amino acids. V dropped 6 bases and J dropped 6; count of bases not matched to a gene: 7. CDR1 and CDR2 from the germline V gene are KGHDR and SFDVKD. Here the CDR3 reads CATSQGQGLDTQYF. The CDR3 region has the DNA TGTGCCACCAGTCAAGGACAGGGTCTTGATACGCAGTATTTT.

This chain links TRBV7-9 with TRBJ1-1; 7 bases fit TRBD1. V lost 11 bases to trimming and J lost 0 bases; unmatched junction nucleotides: 9. The CDR3 totals 14 residues. Germline values: CDR1 SEHNR, CDR2 FQNEAQ (reference sequence). The CDR3 nucleotides read TGTGCCTCCCCGCCAGGGGGGATGAACACTGAAGCTTTCTTT. Protein: CASPPGGMNTEAFF.

This clonotype was seen a few times. The chain joins TRBV7-9 to TRBJ2-3; TRBD2 is a possible D gene (7 bases). CDR1 SEHNR and CDR2 FQNEAQ come from the germline V gene (reference sequence). This CDR3 is 12 amino acids long. Trimming removed 11 bases at V and 6 bases at J, with 15 bases between. CDR3 coding DNA: TGTGCCCTGGCGGGGGCTTTGGATACGCAGTATTTT. Encoded protein: CALAGALDTQYF. Supplemented by reference TRBV7-9 and TRBJ2-3, the full variable domain reads DTGVSQNPRHKITKRGQNVTFRCDPISEHNRLYWYRQTLGQGPEFLTYFQNEAQLEKSRLLSDRFSAERPKGSFSTLEIQRTEQGDSAMYLCALAGALDTQYFGPGTRLTVL.

V gene TRBV29-1 combines with J gene TRBJ1-4, with 9 nucleotides matching TRBD1. The junction had 1 base not matched to a gene; V was cut back by 7 bases and J by 4 bases. The CDR3 has 12 residues. The V gene's germline CDR1 is SQVTM and CDR2 ANQGSEA. CDR3 region: CSAGQGNEKLFF. CDR3 nucleotide sequence: TGCAGCGCGGGACAGGGTAATGAAAAACTGTTTTTT.

This clonotype came up a few times. The rearrangement joins TRBV20-1 to TRBJ2-6, with TRBD1 matching 12 bases. Germline CDR1 DFQATT, CDR2 SNEGSKA (reference sequence). The ends lost 2 bases at V and 3 bases at J; junction bases unmatched: 11. CDR3 size: 19 residues. The CDR3 is CSARLGDRGLIIGANVLTF. The CDR3 nucleotides read TGCAGTGCTAGATTGGGGGACAGGGGGCTTATAATTGGGGCCAACGTCCTGACTTTC.

The sample holds a few counts of this clonotype. This rearrangement joins TRBV3-1 to TRBJ1-1; D gene uncertain. Germline CDR1 is LGHDT and CDR2 is YNNKEL (reference sequence). The CDR3 runs 13 residues. Trimming took 2 bases from V and 2 from J, leaving 6 bases between them. CDR3 DNA sequence: TGTGCCAGCAGCCAACAGACTAACACTGAAGCTTTCTTT. It codes for CASSQQTNTEAFF.

CDR3 DNA: TGCAGTGCTACCACACCGGACTCCTTTCAGCCCCAGCATTTT. Encoded protein: CSATTPDSFQPQHF. V usage is TRBV20-1 and J usage is TRBJ1-5; D unresolved. The length of the CDR3 is 14 residues. In germline, CDR1 is DFQATT, CDR2 SNEGSKA (reference sequence). Trimming stripped 4 bases from V and 6 bases from J, with 16 bases between.

This rearrangement joins TRBV5-1 to TRBJ2-1; TRBD2 agrees at 9 bases. CDR3 length: 18 amino acids. Trimming took 4 bases from V and 0 from J; bases not matched to a gene: 11. Germline assignment: CDR1 SGHRS and CDR2 YFSETQ. CDR3: CASSVRRRGGSSYNEQFF. The CDR3 DNA reads TGCGCCAGCAGCGTGAGGCGGCGGGGGGGGAGCTCCTACAATGAGCAGTTCTTC.

The genes are TRBV3-1 and TRBJ1-5; possibly TRBD1 for D (5 bases). Looked up from germline, CDR1 is LGHDT and CDR2 is YNNKEL (reference sequence). Trimming pared 2 bases from V and 7 bases from J, leaving 15 bases between. The CDR3 totals 15 residues. The CDR3 is CASSQNPGLGQPQHF. CDR3 sequence (DNA): TGTGCCAGCAGCCAAAATCCGGGGCTGGGACAGCCCCAGCATTTT.

The V call is TRBV6-9, the J call TRBJ1-2; no clear D gene. With 2 bases removed from V and 7 bases from J, the gap between germline ends came to 17 bases. The CDR3 is made up of 15 amino acids. Germline V gives CDR1 MNHGY, CDR2 SVAAGI. The CDR3 region has the DNA TGTGCCAGCAGTTATACGTCGGGGTTCGGAACTGGCTACACCTTC. This translates into CASSYTSGFGTGYTF.